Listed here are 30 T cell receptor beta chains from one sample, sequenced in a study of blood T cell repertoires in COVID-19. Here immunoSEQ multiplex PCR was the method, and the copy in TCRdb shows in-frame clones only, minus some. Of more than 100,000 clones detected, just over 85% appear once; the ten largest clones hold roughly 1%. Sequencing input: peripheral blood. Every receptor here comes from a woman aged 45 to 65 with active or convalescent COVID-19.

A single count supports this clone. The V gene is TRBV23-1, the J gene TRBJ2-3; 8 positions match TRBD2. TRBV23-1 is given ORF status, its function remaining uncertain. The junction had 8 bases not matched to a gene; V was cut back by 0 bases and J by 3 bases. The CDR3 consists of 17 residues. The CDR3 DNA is TGCGCCAGCAGTCAATCGAAGCGGGGGCGCCGGACAGATACGCAGTATTTT. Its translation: CASSQSKRGRRTDTQYF.

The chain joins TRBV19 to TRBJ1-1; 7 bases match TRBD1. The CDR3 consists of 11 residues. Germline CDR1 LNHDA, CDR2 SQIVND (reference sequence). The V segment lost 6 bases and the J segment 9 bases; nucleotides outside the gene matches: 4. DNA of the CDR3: TGTGCCAGTAGGGGGACAGTCAAAGCTTTCTTT. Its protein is CASRGTVKAFF. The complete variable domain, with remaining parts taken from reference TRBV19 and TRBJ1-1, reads DGGITQSPKYLFRKEGQNVTLSCEQNLNHDAMYWYRQDPGQGLRLIYYSQIVNDFQKGDIAEGYSVSREKKESFPLTVTSAQKNPTAFYLCASRGTVKAFFGQGTRLTVV.

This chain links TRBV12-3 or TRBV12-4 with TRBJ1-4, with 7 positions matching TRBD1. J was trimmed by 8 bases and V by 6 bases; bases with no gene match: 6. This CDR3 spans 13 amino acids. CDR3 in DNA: TGTGCCAGCAGCCGACAGGGTTGGGAAAAACTGTTTTTT. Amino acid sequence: CASSRQGWEKLFF.

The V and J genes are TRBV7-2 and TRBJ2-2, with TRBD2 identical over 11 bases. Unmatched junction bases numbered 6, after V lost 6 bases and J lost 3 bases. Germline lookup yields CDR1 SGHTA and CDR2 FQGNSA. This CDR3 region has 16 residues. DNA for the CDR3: TGTGCCAGCAGAAAAACTAGCGGGAGTTACACCGGGGAGCTGTTTTTT. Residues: CASRKTSGSYTGELFF.

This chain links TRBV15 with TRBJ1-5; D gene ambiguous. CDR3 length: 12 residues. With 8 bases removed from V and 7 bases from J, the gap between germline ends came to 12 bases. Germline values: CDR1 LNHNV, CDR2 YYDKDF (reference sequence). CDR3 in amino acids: CATARGGQPQHF. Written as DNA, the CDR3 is TGTGCCACCGCACGGGGAGGGCAGCCCCAGCATTTT.

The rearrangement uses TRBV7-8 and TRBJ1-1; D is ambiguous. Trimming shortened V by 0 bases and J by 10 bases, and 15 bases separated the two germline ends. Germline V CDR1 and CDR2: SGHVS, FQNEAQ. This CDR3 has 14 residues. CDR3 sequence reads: CASSLANTVYRAFF. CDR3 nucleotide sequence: TGTGCCAGCAGCTTAGCCAATACAGTCTACAGAGCTTTCTTT.

CDR3 region: CASSELLAGATGELFF. The CDR3 region has the DNA TGTGCCAGCAGTGAGTTGCTAGCGGGAGCCACCGGGGAGCTGTTTTTT. The chain has TRBV2 and TRBJ2-2, with TRBD2 matching 10 bases. This CDR3 comprises 16 residues. The germline V gene has CDR1 SNHLY and CDR2 FYNNEI. V gave up 3 bases and J gave up 4 bases; unmatched junction bases: 5.

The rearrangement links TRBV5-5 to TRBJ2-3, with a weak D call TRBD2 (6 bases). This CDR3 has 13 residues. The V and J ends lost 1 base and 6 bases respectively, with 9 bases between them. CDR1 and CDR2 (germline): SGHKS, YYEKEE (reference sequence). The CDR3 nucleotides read TGTGCCAGCAGCTTGCGTCGGGGGGATACGCAGTATTTT. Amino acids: CASSLRRGDTQYF.

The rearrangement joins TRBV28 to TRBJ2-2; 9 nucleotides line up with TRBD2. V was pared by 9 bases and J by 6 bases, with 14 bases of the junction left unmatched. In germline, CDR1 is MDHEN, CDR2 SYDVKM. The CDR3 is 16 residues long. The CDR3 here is CASGVLSSGRSGELFF. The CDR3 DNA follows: TGTGCCAGTGGGGTTTTGAGTAGCGGGAGATCCGGGGAGCTGTTTTTT.

CDR3 nucleotides: TGTGCCAGCAGCTTGGCAGGGAACACTGAAGCTTTCTTT. Translation: CASSLAGNTEAFF. The chain is built from TRBV5-6 and TRBJ1-1; D uncertain. Deletions cut 0 bases from V and 1 base from J, with 4 bases between. This CDR3 spans 13 amino acids. CDR1 and CDR2 from the germline V gene are SGHDT and YYEEEE.

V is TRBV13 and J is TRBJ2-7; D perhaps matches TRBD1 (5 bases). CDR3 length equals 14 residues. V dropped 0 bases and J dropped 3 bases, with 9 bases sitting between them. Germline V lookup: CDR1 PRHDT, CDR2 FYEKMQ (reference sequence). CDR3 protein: CASSLGQVYYEQYF. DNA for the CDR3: TGTGCCAGCAGCTTAGGACAGGTTTACTACGAGCAGTACTTC. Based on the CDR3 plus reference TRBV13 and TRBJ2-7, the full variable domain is AAGVIQSPRHLIKEKRETATLKCYPIPRHDTVYWYQQGPGQDPQFLISFYEKMQSDKGSIPDRFSAQQFSDYHSELNMSSLELGDSALYFCASSLGQVYYEQYFGPGTRLTVT.

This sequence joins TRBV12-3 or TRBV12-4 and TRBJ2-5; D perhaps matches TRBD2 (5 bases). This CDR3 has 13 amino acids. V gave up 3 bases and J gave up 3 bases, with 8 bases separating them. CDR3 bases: TGTGCCAGCAGTTTCTCCGGGAAAGAGACCCAGTACTTC. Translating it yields CASSFSGKETQYF.

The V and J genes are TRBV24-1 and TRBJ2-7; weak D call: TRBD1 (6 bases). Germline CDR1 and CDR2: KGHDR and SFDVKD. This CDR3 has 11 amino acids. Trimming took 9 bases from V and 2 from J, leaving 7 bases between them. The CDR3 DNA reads TGTGCCACCGGGGACACCTACGAGCAGTACTTC. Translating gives CATGDTYEQYF.

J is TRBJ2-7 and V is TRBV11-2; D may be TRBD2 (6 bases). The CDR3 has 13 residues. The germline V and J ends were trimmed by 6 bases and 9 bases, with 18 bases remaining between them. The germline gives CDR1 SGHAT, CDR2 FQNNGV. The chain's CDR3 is CASRRLSGIGQYF. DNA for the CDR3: TGTGCCAGCAGGCGACTTAGCGGTATAGGGCAGTACTTC.

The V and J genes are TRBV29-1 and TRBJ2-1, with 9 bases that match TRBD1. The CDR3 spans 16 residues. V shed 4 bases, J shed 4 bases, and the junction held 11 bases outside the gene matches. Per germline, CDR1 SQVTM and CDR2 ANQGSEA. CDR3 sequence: CSVGQGVRSRYNEQFF. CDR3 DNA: TGCAGCGTTGGACAGGGGGTCCGGTCTAGATACAATGAGCAGTTCTTC.

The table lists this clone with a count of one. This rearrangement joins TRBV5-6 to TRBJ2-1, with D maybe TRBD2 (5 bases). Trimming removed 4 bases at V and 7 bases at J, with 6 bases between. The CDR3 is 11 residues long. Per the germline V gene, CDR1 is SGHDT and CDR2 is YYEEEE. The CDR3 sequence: CASSRGNEQFF. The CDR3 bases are TGTGCCAGCAGCCGAGGGAATGAGCAGTTCTTC.

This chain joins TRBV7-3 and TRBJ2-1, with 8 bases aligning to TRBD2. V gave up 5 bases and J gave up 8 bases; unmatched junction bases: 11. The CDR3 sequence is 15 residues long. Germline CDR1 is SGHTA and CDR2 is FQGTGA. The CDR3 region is CASSKPAGELYEQFF. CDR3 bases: TGTGCCAGCAGCAAACCAGCGGGAGAGTTGTATGAGCAGTTCTTC.

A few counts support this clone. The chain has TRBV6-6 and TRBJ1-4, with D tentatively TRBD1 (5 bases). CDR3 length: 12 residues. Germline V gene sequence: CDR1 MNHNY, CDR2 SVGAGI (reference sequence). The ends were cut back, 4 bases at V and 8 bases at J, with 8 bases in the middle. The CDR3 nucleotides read TGTGCCAGCAGTTTCCGGGGGGAAAAACTGTTTTTT. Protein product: CASSFRGEKLFF.

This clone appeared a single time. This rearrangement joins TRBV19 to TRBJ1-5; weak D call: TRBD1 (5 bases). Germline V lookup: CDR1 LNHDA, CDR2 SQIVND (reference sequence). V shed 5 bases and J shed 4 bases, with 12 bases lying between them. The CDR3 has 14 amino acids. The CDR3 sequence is CASSGDRGNQPQHF. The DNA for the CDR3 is TGTGCCAGTAGTGGAGACCGGGGGAATCAGCCCCAGCATTTT.

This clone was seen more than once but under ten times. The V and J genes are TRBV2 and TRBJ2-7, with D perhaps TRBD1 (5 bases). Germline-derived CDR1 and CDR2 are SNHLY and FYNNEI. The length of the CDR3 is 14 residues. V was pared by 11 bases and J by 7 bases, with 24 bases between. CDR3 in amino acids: CAGKGRQAPGEQYF. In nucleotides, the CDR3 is TGTGCCGGGAAGGGGCGGCAGGCCCCAGGGGAGCAGTACTTC.

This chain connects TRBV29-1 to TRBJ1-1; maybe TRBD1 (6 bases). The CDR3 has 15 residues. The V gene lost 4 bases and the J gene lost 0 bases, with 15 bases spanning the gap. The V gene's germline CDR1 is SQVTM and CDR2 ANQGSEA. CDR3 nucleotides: TGCAGCGTTGTTGGTCCGGGACAACTGAACACTGAAGCTTTCTTT. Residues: CSVVGPGQLNTEAFF.

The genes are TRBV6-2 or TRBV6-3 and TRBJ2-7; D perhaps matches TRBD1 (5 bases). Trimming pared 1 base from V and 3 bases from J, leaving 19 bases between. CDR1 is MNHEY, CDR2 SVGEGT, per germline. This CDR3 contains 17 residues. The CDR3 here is CASSYFPRLGQNYEQYF. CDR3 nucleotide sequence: TGTGCCAGCAGTTACTTCCCCCGTCTAGGACAAAACTACGAGCAGTACTTC.

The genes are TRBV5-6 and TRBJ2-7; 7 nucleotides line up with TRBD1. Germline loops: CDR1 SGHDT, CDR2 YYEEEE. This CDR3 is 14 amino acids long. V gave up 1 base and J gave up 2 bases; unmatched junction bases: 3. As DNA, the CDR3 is TGTGCCAGCAGCTTGCCAACAGGGGCCTACGAGCAGTACTTC. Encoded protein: CASSLPTGAYEQYF.

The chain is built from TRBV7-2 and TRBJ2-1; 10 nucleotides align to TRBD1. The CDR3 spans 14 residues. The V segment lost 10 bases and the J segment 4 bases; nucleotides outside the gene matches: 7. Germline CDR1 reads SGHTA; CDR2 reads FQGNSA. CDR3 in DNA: TGTGCCACGACGGACAGGGGGGCGTACAATGAGCAGTTCTTC. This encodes CATTDRGAYNEQFF.

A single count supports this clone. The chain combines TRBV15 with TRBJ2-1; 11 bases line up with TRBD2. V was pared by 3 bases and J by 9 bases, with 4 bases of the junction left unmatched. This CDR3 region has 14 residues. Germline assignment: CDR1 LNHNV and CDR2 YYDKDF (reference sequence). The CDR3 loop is CATSRRTSGSEQFF. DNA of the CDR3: TGTGCCACCAGCAGGCGTACTAGCGGGAGTGAGCAGTTCTTC.

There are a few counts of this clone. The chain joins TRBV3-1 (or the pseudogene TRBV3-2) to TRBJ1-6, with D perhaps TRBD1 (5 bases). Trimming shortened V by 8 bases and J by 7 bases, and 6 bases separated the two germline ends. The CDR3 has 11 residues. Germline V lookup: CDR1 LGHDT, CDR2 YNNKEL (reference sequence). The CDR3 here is CASGANSPLHF. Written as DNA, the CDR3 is TGTGCCAGCGGGGCCAATTCACCCCTCCACTTT.

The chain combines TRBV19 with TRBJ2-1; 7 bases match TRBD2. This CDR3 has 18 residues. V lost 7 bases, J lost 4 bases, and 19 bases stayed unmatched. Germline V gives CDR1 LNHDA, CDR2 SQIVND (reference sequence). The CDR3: CASTPTRASGLWYNEQFF. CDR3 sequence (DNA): TGTGCCAGTACCCCAACTCGGGCTAGCGGCCTGTGGTACAATGAGCAGTTCTTC.

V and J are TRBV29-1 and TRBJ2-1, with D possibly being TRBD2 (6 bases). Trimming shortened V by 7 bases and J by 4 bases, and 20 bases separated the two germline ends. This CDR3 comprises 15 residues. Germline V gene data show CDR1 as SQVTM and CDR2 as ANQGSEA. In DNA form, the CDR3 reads TGCAGCGCCTACGGGCACCGCGGGGTGTACAATGAGCAGTTCTTC. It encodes CSAYGHRGVYNEQFF.

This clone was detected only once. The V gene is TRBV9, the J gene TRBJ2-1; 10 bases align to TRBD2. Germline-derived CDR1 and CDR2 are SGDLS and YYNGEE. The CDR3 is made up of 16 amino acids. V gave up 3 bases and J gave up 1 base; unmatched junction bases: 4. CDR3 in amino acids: CASSGYSGRSYNEQFF. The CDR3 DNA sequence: TGTGCCAGCAGCGGATATAGCGGGAGGTCCTACAATGAGCAGTTCTTC.

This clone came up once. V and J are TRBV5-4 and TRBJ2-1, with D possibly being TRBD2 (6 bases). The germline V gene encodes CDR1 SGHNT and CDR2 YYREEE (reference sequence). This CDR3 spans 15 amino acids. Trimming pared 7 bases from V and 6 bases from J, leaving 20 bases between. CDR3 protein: CASAPLATIGNEQFF. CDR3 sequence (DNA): TGTGCCAGCGCCCCGCTAGCGACAATCGGCAATGAGCAGTTCTTC. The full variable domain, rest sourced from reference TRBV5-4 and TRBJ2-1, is ETGVTQSPTHLIKTRGQQVTLRCSSQSGHNTVSWYQQALGQGPQFIFQYYREEENGRGNFPPRFSGLQFPNYSSELNVNALELDDSALYLCASAPLATIGNEQFFGPGTRLTVL.